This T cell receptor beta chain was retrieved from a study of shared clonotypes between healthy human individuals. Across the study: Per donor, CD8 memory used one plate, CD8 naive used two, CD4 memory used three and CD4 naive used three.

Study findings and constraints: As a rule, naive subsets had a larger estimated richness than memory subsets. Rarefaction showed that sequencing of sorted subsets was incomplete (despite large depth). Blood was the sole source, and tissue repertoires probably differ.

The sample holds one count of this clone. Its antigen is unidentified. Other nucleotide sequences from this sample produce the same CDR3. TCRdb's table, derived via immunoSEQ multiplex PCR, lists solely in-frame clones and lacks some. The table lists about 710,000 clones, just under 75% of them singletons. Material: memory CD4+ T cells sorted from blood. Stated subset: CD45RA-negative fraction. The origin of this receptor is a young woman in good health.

The CDR3 is CASSLRGLNTEAFF. In DNA form, the CDR3 reads TGTGCCAGCAGTTTGCGGGGGTTGAACACTGAAGCTTTCTTT. This chain links TRBV28 with TRBJ1-1; D is possibly TRBD1 (5 bases). V dropped 3 bases and J dropped 0 bases, with 8 bases sitting between them. CDR3 length: 14 residues. CDR1 is MDHEN, CDR2 SYDVKM, per germline.